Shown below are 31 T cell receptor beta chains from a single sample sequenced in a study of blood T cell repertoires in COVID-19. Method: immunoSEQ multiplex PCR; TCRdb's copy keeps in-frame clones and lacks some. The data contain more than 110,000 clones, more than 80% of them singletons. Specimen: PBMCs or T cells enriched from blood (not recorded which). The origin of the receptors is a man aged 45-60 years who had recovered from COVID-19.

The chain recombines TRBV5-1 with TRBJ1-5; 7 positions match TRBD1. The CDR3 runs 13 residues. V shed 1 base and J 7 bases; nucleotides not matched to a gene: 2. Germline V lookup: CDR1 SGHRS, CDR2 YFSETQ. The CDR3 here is CASSLTGDQPQHF. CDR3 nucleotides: TGCGCCAGCAGCTTGACAGGGGACCAGCCCCAGCATTTT.

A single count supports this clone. CDR3 in amino acids: CASSIPTRNEKLFF. CDR3 bases: TGTGCCAGTAGTATCCCAACGAGGAATGAAAAACTGTTTTTT. The chain employs TRBV19 and TRBJ1-4; D gene unclear. The V end was cut by 3 bases, the J end by 5 bases, with 10 bases between. Germline V lookup: CDR1 LNHDA, CDR2 SQIVND (reference sequence). CDR3 size: 14 residues.

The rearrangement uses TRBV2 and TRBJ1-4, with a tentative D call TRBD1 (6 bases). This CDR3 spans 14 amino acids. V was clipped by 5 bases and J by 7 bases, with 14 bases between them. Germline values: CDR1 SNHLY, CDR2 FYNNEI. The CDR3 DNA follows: TGTGCCAGCAGTCCGAGGGGGTCAGGTGAAAAACTGTTTTTT. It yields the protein CASSPRGSGEKLFF.

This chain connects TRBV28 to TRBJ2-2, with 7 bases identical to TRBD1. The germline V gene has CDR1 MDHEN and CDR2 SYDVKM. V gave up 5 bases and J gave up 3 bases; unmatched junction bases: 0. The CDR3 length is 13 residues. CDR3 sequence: CASSDRDTGELFF. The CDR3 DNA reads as TGTGCCAGCAGTGACAGGGACACCGGGGAGCTGTTTTTT. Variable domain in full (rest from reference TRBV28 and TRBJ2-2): DVKVTQSSRYLVKRTGEKVFLECVQDMDHENMFWYRQDPGLGLRLIYFSYDVKMKEKGDIPEGYSVSREKKERFSLILESASTNQTSMYLCASSDRDTGELFFGEGSRLTVL.

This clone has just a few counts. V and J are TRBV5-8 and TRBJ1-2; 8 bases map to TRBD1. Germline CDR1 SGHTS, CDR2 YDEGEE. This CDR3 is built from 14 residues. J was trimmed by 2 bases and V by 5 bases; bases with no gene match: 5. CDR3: CASRRDRTNYGYTF. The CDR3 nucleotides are TGTGCCAGCAGGAGGGACAGGACGAACTATGGCTACACCTTC.

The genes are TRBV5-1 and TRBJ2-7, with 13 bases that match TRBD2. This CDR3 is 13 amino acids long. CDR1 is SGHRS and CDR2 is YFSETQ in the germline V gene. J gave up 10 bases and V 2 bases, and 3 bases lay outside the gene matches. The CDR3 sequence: CASSFGTSGEQYV. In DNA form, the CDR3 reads TGCGCCAGCAGCTTCGGGACTAGCGGGGAACAGTACGTC.

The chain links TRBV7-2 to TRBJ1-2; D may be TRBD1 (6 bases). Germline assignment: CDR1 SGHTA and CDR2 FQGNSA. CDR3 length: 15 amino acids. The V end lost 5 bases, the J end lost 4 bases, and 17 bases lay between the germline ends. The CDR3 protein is CASSVTGYLIYGYTF. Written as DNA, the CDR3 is TGTGCCAGCAGCGTTACAGGGTATTTGATCTATGGCTACACCTTC.

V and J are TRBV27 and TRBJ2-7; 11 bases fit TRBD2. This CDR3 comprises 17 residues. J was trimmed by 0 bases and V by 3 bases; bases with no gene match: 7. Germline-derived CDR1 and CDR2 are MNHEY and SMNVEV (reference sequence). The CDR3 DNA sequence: TGTGCCAGCAGTTTCCGACTAGCGGGAACCAACTCCTACGAGCAGTACTTC. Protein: CASSFRLAGTNSYEQYF.

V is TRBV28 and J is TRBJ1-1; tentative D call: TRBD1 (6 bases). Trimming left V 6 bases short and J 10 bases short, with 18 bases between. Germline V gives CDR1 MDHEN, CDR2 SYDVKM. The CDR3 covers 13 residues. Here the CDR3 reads CASRKGTPRTAFF. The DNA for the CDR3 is TGTGCCAGCAGGAAAGGGACACCCCGGACAGCTTTCTTT.

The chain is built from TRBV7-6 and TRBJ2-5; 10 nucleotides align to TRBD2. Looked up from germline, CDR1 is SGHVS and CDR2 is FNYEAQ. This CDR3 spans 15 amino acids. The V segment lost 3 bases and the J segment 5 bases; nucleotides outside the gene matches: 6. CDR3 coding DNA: TGTGCCAGCAGCTTTCTAGCGGGAGTTCCGGAGACCCAGTACTTC. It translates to CASSFLAGVPETQYF.

CDR3 bases: TGTGCCACCGCCGCAGCAGGATATGGCTACACCTTC. Amino acid sequence: CATAAAGYGYTF. The V gene is TRBV24-1, the J gene TRBJ1-2; D gene unclear. The CDR3 runs 12 residues. In germline, CDR1 is KGHDR, CDR2 SFDVKD. Trimming removed 9 bases from V and 5 bases from J, with 12 bases in between.

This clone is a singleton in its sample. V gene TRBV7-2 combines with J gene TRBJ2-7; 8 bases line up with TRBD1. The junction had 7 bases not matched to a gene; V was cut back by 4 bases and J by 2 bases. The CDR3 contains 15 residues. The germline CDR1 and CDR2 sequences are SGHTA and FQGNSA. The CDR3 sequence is CASSSRQGNPYEQYF. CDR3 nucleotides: TGTGCCAGCAGCTCCCGACAGGGGAACCCCTACGAGCAGTACTTC.

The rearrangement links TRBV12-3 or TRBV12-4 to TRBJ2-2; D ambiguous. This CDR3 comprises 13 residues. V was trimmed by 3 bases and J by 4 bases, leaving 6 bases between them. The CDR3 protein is CASSFHSTGELFF. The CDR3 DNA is TGTGCCAGCAGTTTTCATAGCACCGGGGAGCTGTTTTTT.

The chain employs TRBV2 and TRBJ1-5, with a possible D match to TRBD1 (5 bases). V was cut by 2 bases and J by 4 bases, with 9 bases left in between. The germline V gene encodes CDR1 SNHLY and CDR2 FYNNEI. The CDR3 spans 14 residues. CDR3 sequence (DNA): TGTGCCAGCAGTGAAAGACAGCTAAATCAGCCCCAGCATTTT. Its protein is CASSERQLNQPQHF.

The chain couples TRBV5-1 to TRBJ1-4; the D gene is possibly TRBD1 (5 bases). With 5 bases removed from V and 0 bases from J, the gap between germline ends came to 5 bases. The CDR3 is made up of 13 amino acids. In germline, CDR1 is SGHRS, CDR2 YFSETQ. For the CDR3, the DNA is TGCGCCAGCAGGACAGCAACTAATGAAAAACTGTTTTTT. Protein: CASRTATNEKLFF.

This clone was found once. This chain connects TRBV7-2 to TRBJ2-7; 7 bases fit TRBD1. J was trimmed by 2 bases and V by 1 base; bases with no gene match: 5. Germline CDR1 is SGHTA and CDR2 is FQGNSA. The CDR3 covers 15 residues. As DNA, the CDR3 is TGTGCCAGCAGCTTAGAACAGGGGCTGGCCTACGAGCAGTACTTC. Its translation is CASSLEQGLAYEQYF.

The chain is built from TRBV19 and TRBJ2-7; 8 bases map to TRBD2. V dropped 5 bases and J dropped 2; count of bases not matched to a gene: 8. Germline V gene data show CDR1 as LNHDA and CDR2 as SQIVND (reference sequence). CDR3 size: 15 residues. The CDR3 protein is CASSPRGGTAYEQYF. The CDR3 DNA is TGTGCCAGTAGTCCCCGGGGGGGGACCGCCTACGAGCAGTACTTC.

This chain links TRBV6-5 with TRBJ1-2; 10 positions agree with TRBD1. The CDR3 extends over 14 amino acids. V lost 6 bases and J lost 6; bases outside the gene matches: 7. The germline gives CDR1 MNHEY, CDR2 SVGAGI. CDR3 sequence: CASSYRTGGHGYTF. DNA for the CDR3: TGTGCCAGCAGCTACCGGACAGGGGGGCATGGCTACACCTTC.

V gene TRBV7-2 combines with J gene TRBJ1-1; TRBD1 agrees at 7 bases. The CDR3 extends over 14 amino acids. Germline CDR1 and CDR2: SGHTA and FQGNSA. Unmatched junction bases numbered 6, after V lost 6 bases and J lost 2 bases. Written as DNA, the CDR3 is TGTGCCAGCAGATGGGCAGGGGGTAACACTGAAGCTTTCTTT. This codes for CASRWAGGNTEAFF.

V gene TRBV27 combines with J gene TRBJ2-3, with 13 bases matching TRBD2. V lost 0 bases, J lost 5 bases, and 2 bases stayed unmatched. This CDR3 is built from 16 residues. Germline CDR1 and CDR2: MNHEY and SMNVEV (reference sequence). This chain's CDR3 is CASSLSTSGGKDTQYF. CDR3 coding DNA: TGTGCCAGCAGTTTATCGACTAGCGGGGGGAAAGATACGCAGTATTTT.

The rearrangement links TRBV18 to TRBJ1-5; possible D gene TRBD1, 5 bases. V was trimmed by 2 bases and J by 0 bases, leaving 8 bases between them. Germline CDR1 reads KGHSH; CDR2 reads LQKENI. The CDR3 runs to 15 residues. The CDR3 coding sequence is TGTGCCAGCTCACCATTACAGGATAGCAATCAGCCCCAGCATTTT. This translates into CASSPLQDSNQPQHF.

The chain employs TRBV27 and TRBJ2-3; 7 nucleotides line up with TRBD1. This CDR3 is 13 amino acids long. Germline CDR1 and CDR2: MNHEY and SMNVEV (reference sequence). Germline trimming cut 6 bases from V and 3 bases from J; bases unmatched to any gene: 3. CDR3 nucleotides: TGTGCCAGCAGGGGGACAGCAACAGATACGCAGTATTTT. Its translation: CASRGTATDTQYF.

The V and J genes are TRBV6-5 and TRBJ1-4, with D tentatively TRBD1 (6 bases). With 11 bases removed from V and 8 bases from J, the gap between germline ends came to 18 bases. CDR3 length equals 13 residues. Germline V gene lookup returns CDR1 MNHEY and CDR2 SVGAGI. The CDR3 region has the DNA TGTGCCTCCAGGGGAGGGGCTCGCGAAAAACTGTTTTTT. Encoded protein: CASRGGAREKLFF.

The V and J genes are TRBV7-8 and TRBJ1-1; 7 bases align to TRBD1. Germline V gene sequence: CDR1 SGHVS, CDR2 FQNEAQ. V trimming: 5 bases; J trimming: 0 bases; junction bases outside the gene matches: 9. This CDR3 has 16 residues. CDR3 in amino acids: CASSRGTAIMNTEAFF. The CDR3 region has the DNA TGTGCCAGCAGCCGCGGGACAGCCATCATGAACACTGAAGCTTTCTTT.

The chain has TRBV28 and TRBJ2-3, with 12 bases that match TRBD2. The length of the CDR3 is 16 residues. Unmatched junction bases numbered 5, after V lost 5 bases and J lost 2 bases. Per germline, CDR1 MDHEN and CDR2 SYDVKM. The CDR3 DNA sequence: TGTGCCAGCAGTGCTAGCGGGAGGGTTAACACAGATACGCAGTATTTT. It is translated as CASSASGRVNTDTQYF.

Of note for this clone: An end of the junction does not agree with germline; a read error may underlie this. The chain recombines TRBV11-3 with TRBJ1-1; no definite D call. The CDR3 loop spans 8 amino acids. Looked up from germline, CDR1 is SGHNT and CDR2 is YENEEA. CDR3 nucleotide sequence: TGTGCCAGCAGCCGTAGAGCTTTT. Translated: CASSRRAF.

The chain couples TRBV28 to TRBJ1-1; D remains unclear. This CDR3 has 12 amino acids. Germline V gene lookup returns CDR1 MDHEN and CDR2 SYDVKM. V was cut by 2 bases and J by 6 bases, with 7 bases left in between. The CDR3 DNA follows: TGTGCCAGCAGTTTAGAGTCCGCTGAAGCTTTCTTT. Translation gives CASSLESAEAFF.

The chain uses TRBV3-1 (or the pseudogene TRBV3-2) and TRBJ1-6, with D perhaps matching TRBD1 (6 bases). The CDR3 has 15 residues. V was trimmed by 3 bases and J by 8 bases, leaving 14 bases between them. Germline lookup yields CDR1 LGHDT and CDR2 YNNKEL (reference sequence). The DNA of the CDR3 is TGTGCCAGCAGCCAGTATGAGACAGGATATTCACCCCTCCACTTT. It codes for CASSQYETGYSPLHF.

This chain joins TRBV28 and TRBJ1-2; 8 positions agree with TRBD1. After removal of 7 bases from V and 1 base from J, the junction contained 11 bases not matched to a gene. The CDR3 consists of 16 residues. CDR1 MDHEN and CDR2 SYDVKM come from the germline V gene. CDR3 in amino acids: CASNGQGGRSNYGYTF. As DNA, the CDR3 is TGTGCCAGCAACGGACAGGGTGGTCGGAGTAACTATGGCTACACCTTC.

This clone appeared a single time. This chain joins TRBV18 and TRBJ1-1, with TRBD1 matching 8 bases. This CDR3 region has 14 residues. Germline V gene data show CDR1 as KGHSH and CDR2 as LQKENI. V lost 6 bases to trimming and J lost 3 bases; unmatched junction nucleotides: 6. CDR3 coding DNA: TGTGCCAGCTCCCTTGGACAGGGACACACTGAAGCTTTCTTT. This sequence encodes CASSLGQGHTEAFF.

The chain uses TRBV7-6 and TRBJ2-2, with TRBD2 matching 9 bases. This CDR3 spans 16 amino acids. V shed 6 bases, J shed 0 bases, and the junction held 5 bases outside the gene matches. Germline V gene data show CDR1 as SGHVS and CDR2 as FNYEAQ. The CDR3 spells CASRLTSGSNTGELFF. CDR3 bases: TGTGCCAGCAGGTTGACTAGCGGATCGAACACCGGGGAGCTGTTTTTT.